Sequencing of this TCR beta chain was carried out in a study of blood T cells in healthy people across ages. Regarding the study as a whole: Both naive CD4+ cell counts and diversity were greater in long-lived donors than in aged donors. Estimates drawn from one million T cells were deemed to understate diversity.

As concerns this clonotype: Its cognate antigen is unknown.

Total RNA was extracted at no less than 5.5 micrograms per sample. For the second PCR, which ran for roughly 6 to 12 cycles, a sample-barcoded 5' primer and a J-beta primer mix were used. TCRdb independently ran MiXCR on the 5' RACE reads; one entry per CDR3 protein. Of hundreds of thousands of distinct CDR3 sequences detected, around 21% appear once; the ten largest clones hold roughly 3.6%. CDR3 length: 13 amino acids. Germline V lookup: CDR1 GTSNPN, CDR2 SVGIG (reference sequence). Trimming left V 0 bases short and J 1 base short, with 6 bases between. This clonotype was sampled from a man between 70 and 80 years old in good health. The sample consisted of blood. The chain is built from TRBV30 and TRBJ1-1; no definite D call. The CDR3 nucleotides are TGTGCCTGGAGTGTATCTCCGAACACTGAAGCTTTCTTT. Translating it yields CAWSVSPNTEAFF.